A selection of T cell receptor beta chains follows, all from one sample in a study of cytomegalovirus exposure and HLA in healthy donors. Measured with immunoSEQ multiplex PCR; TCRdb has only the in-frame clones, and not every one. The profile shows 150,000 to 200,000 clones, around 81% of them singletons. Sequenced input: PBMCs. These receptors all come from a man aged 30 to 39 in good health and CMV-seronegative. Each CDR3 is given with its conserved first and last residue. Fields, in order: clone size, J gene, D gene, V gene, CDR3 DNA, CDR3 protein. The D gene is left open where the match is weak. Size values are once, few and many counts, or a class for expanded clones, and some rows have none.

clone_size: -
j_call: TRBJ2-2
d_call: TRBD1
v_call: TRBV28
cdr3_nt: TGTGCCAGCAGTCGAGCAAGACAGGGCAACACCGGGGAGCTGTTTTTT
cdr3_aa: CASSRARQGNTGELFF

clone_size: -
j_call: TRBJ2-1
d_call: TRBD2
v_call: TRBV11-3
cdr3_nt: TGTGCCAGCAGCTTCCGACTAGCGGGGTACAATGAGCAGTTCTTC
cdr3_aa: CASSFRLAGYNEQFF

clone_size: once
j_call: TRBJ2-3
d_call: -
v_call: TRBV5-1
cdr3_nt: TGCGCCAGCAGCTTGGAAGGCGGTCCCACAGATACGCAGTATTTT
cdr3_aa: CASSLEGGPTDTQYF

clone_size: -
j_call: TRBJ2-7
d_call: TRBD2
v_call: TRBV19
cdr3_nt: TGTGCCAGTACCCAGGGACTAGCGGACTACTACGAGCAGTACTTC
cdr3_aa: CASTQGLADYYEQYF

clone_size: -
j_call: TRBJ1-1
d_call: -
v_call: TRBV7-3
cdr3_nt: TGTGCCAGCAGCCCCGATGGCAGGAAGAACACTGAAGCTTTCTTT
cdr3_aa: CASSPDGRKNTEAFF

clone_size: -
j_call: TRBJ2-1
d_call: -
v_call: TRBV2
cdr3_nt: TGTGCCAGAGGGGGAGCCAGCGGCCCCTACAATGAGCAGTTCTTC
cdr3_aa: CARGGASGPYNEQFF

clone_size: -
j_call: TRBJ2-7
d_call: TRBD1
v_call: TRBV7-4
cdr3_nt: TGTGCCAGCAGCTTGTACGACAGGGGGCGACCTGACACCACCTACGAGCAGTACTTC
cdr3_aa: CASSLYDRGRPDTTYEQYF

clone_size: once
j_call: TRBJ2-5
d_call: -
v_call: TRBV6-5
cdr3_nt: TGTGCCAGCAGTTACCTAGAGACCCAGTACTTC
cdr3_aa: CASSYLETQYF

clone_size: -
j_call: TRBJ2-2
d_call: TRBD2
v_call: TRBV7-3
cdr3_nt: TGTGCCAGCAGCGCAAGGACTAGCGGGAGCAACACCGGGGAGCTGTTTTTT
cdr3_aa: CASSARTSGSNTGELFF

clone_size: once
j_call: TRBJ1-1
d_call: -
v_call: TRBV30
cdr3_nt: TGTGCCTGGAACGGGAACACTGAAGCTTTCTTT
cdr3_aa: CAWNGNTEAFF

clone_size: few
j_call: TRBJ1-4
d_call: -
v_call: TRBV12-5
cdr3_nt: TGTGCTAGTGGTTTGAGAACACCGTATAATGAAAAACTGTTTTTT
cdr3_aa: CASGLRTPYNEKLFF

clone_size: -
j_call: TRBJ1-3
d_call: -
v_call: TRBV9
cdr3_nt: TGTGCCAGCAGCGTAGAACCAGGGCTTGGAAACACCATATATTTT
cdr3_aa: CASSVEPGLGNTIYF

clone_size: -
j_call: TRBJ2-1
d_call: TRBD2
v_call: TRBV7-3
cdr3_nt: TGTGCCAGCAGCTCTAGCGGGAGGGTCAATGAGCAGTTCTTC
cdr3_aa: CASSSSGRVNEQFF